These 10 T cell receptor beta chains share one sample of origin, sequenced in a study of blood T cell repertoires in COVID-19. Using immunoSEQ multiplex PCR, the repertoire was profiled, and TCRdb retains in-frame clones only, with some absent. The profile shows roughly 150,000 clones, about nine tenths of them singletons. Material: peripheral blood. These receptors all stem from a woman in her 70s with acute or convalescent COVID-19.

This clone has just one count. This chain connects TRBV7-2 to TRBJ1-2; D remains unclear. Germline lookup yields CDR1 SGHTA and CDR2 FQGNSA. CDR3 length equals 15 residues. The V gene lost 5 bases and the J gene lost 0 bases, with 13 bases spanning the gap. The CDR3: CASSALTGANYGYTF. Written as DNA, the CDR3 is TGTGCCAGCAGCGCGTTGACGGGAGCTAACTATGGCTACACCTTC.

This chain connects TRBV7-9 to TRBJ1-4; 7 bases are shared with TRBD1. This CDR3 has 15 residues. Germline loops: CDR1 SEHNR, CDR2 FQNEAQ (reference sequence). The V and J ends lost 1 base and 7 bases, in that order; junction bases with no gene match: 6. CDR3 DNA sequence: TGTGCCAGCAGCTTAGTTGACAGGGCCGGTGAAAAACTGTTTTTT. The encoded protein is CASSLVDRAGEKLFF.

The chain recombines TRBV4-3 with TRBJ2-3; 12 nucleotides align to TRBD2. Germline CDR1 is LGHNA and CDR2 is YSLEER. This CDR3 region has 18 residues. V lost 3 bases and J lost 0; bases outside the gene matches: 7. In DNA, the CDR3 is TGCGCCAGCAGCCAGACACCTAGCGGGGGGGGAAGCACAGATACGCAGTATTTT. This sequence encodes CASSQTPSGGGSTDTQYF.

The V call is TRBV29-1, the J call TRBJ1-1; D is perhaps TRBD1 (6 bases). The germline V gene has CDR1 SQVTM and CDR2 ANQGSEA. CDR3 size: 14 residues. With 1 base removed from V and 4 bases from J, the gap between germline ends came to 13 bases. The CDR3 reads CSVEGRAGATEAFF. CDR3 DNA sequence: TGCAGCGTTGAAGGTCGGGCAGGGGCCACTGAAGCTTTCTTT.

CDR3: CATGEEGATQYF. DNA of the CDR3: TGTGCCACCGGGGAAGAGGGAGCGACCCAGTACTTC. The chain carries TRBV24-1 and TRBJ2-5, with a tentative D call TRBD2 (5 bases). The CDR3 has 12 residues. The germline V gene has CDR1 KGHDR and CDR2 SFDVKD. Trimming removed 9 bases from V and 7 bases from J, with 14 bases in between.

The genes are TRBV10-2 and TRBJ1-2; D remains unclear. With 3 bases removed from V and 2 bases from J, the gap between germline ends came to 10 bases. CDR3 length: 14 amino acids. Germline assignment: CDR1 WSHSY and CDR2 SAAADI. CDR3 bases: TGCGCCAGCAGTGACCCCCGGCGGAACTATGGCTACACCTTC. As protein: CASSDPRRNYGYTF.

This sequence joins TRBV30 and TRBJ2-5; D is perhaps TRBD2 (7 bases). The ends were cut back, 3 bases at V and 4 bases at J, with 15 bases in the middle. The CDR3 runs 14 residues. Per germline, CDR1 GTSNPN and CDR2 SVGIG (reference sequence). As DNA, the CDR3 is TGTGCCTGGAGATTGGCGGGGGCCCGAGAGACCCAGTACTTC. Translated: CAWRLAGARETQYF.

The rearrangement links TRBV6-5 to TRBJ2-1, with 7 nucleotides matching TRBD2. CDR3 length: 13 residues. Per germline, CDR1 MNHEY and CDR2 SVGAGI. With 8 bases clipped from V and 11 bases from J, the junction kept 12 bases outside the gene matches. The CDR3 here is CASVLQRGVQQFF. As DNA, the CDR3 is TGTGCCAGCGTACTACAGCGGGGAGTTCAGCAGTTCTTC.

J is TRBJ2-1 and V is TRBV5-1, with 14 positions matching TRBD2. Germline V gene lookup returns CDR1 SGHRS and CDR2 YFSETQ. Germline trimming cut 0 bases from V and 4 bases from J; bases unmatched to any gene: 6. This CDR3 has 18 amino acids. In nucleotides, the CDR3 is TGCGCCAGCAGCTTGGTTTTCGGACTAGCGGGGGGATACAATGAGCAGTTCTTC. Protein product: CASSLVFGLAGGYNEQFF.

V gene TRBV28 combines with J gene TRBJ2-3, with D possibly matching TRBD1 (5 bases). The CDR3 is 16 residues long. Trimming removed 1 base from V and 1 base from J, with 12 bases in between. Germline V lookup: CDR1 MDHEN, CDR2 SYDVKM. The CDR3 region is CASSLLSAGRTDTQYF. Written as DNA, the CDR3 is TGTGCCAGCAGTTTATTGTCGGCAGGGCGCACAGATACGCAGTATTTT. The variable domain in full, with the rest retrieved from reference TRBV28 and TRBJ2-3, is DVKVTQSSRYLVKRTGEKVFLECVQDMDHENMFWYRQDPGLGLRLIYFSYDVKMKEKGDIPEGYSVSREKKERFSLILESASTNQTSMYLCASSLLSAGRTDTQYFGPGTRLTVL.